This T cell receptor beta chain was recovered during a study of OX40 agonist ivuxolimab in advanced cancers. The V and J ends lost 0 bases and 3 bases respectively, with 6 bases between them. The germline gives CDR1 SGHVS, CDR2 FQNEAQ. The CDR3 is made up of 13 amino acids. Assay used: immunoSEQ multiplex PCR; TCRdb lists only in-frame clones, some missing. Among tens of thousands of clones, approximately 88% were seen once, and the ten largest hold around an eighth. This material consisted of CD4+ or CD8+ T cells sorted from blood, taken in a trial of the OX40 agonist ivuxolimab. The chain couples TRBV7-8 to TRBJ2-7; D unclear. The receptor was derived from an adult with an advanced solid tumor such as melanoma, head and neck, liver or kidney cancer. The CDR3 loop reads CASSLAAHYEQYF. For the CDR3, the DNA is TGTGCCAGCAGCTTAGCCGCCCACTACGAGCAGTACTTC.